Described below is a single T cell receptor (beta chain) sequence and its context. Germline loops: CDR1 LNHDA, CDR2 SQIVND (reference sequence). This CDR3 has 15 amino acids. V was trimmed by 1 base and J by 3 bases, leaving 12 bases between them. The source of the sample is a study of blood T cell repertoires in COVID-19. Study-wide context: The samples span acute and convalescent COVID-19 from the United States, Italy and Spain. T cells, B-cell-depleted T cells, or PBMCs provided the cDNA or gDNA that served as material.

Original processing notes: Reference gene primer amplification yielded estimated nucleated cell counts. TCRdb keeps only in-frame clones here, not all; method: immunoSEQ multiplex PCR. D and trimming were read from the DNA, whereas the V and J calls and clone size are those reported in that table. Of 300,000 to 450,000 clones in the sample, around 87% were seen once. All enrollees were roughly 18 to 90 years old and from 25 or so US areas. V gene TRBV19 combines with J gene TRBJ2-5; a possible D gene is TRBD2 (5 bases). Sequencing was carried out using PBMCs or T cells enriched from blood (not recorded which). This clonotype was obtained from a man aged 35-49 years in a cohort exposed to, infected with or recovered from COVID-19 (not recorded which). CDR3 sequence reads: CASSIVSSKKETQYF. The CDR3 DNA reads as TGTGCCAGTAGTATAGTGTCTAGCAAAAAAGAGACCCAGTACTTC.